This is a list of T cell receptor beta chains from one sample in a study of cytomegalovirus exposure and HLA in healthy donors. Data came from immunoSEQ multiplex PCR; TCRdb stores just in-frame clones and leaves some out. Here the sample spans more than 110,000 clones, around 81% being singletons. Sequenced sample: PBMCs. The receptor source for this set is a man aged 50-60 years in good health and CMV-seronegative. Each CDR3 is given with its conserved first and last residue.

J gene	V gene	CDR3 protein
TRBJ1-5	TRBV5-1	CASSLGTVDNQPQHF
TRBJ2-7	TRBV10-1	CASSESTPRLAGGPGEEEQYF
TRBJ2-5	TRBV4-1	CASSHTEGTSGRQETQYF
TRBJ2-3	TRBV6-1	CASSEEGWRRGHTDTQYF
TRBJ2-3	TRBV18	CASSRDRGGLGTDTQYF
TRBJ2-2	TRBV7-3	CASSPGTLQGGELFF
TRBJ2-3	TRBV30	CAWSADTIQGDTQYF
TRBJ2-7	TRBV28	CASSFGATYEQYF
TRBJ2-1	TRBV11-3	CASSFPGGSYNEQFF
TRBJ2-5	TRBV4-2	CASSPGLAEETQYF
TRBJ1-1	TRBV7-2	CASSFGSNTEAFF
TRBJ2-7	TRBV5-1	CASSPESGGSSYEQYF
TRBJ1-2	TRBV29-1	CSVGGFNYGYTF
TRBJ2-1	TRBV2	CASSDLGLAKEHNEQFF
TRBJ1-2	TRBV20-1	CSAHEPRDYTF
TRBJ1-3	TRBV6-5	CASSRGTGGNTIYF
TRBJ1-4	TRBV7-9	CASSLVDRGELFF
TRBJ1-2	TRBV2	CASSGGGLYGYTF
TRBJ2-5	TRBV5-1	CASSLGQLQETQYF
TRBJ2-1	TRBV5-1	CASSFQGPGATSEQFF
TRBJ2-7	TRBV9	CASSPPHGGYEQYF
TRBJ2-7	TRBV18	CASSPVVTGDYEQYF
TRBJ2-3	TRBV30	CAWSVGGGDTQYF
TRBJ1-1	TRBV2	CASLRDRGTDTEAFF
TRBJ2-1	TRBV5-1	CASSPSRDSYNEQFF